Below, 23 T cell receptor beta chains from the same sample are listed, as sequenced in a study of CD8 T cells in ankylosing spondylitis. One entry per CDR3 protein, called by TCRdb with MiXCR from the 5' RACE reads. Of more than 150,000 distinct CDR3 sequences listed, 11% were seen once; the top ten hold about 28%. The source material was blood, either unsorted or a sorted T cell fraction (not recorded which). Source of these receptors: a male donor with ankylosing spondylitis or in good health (not recorded which).

This clonotype was recorded at least ten times. The CDR3 sequence: CASSQTGSHEQYF. The CDR3 coding sequence is TGTGCCAGCTCACAAACAGGGAGCCACGAGCAGTACTTC. The V and J genes are TRBV18 and TRBJ2-7, with D perhaps TRBD1 (6 bases). V shed 4 bases and J shed 5 bases, with 12 bases lying between them. Germline V lookup: CDR1 KGHSH, CDR2 LQKENI. CDR3 length: 13 residues.

This clonotype occurred many times. The chain joins TRBV24-1 to TRBJ2-1; D is perhaps TRBD2 (5 bases). This CDR3 is built from 15 residues. V was clipped by 4 bases and J by 6 bases, with 15 bases between them. Germline V CDR1 and CDR2: KGHDR, SFDVKD. The CDR3 loop reads CATSDSRLSPNEQFF. The CDR3 DNA reads as TGTGCCACCAGTGACTCCCGACTATCCCCCAATGAGCAGTTCTTC.

This clonotype was seen repeatedly, ten times or more. The chain links TRBV24-1 to TRBJ2-7; 8 nucleotides line up with TRBD1. This CDR3 has 16 residues. Germline loops: CDR1 KGHDR, CDR2 SFDVKD. The V and J ends lost 2 bases and 2 bases, in that order; junction bases with no gene match: 7. CDR3 sequence (DNA): TGTGCCACCAGTGATTACGCCGGGACAGGCACCTACGAGCAGTACTTC. Translated, it gives CATSDYAGTGTYEQYF.

There are many counts of this clonotype. The rearrangement uses TRBV5-4 and TRBJ2-5; D is uncertain. Trimming stripped 4 bases from V and 3 bases from J, with 13 bases between. Germline CDR1 is SGHNT and CDR2 is YYREEE (reference sequence). This CDR3 is 14 amino acids long. The CDR3: CASSPQIWEETQYF. The CDR3 DNA reads as TGTGCCAGCAGCCCTCAGATCTGGGAAGAGACCCAGTACTTC.

This clonotype was recorded at least ten times. The chain couples TRBV3-1 to TRBJ1-1; 10 nucleotides agree with TRBD1. CDR1 and CDR2 from the germline V gene are LGHDT and YNNKEL (reference sequence). This CDR3 contains 14 residues. V shed 4 bases, J shed 7 bases, and the junction held 6 bases outside the gene matches. The CDR3 bases are TGTGCCAGCAGCCTGGGACAGGGGAGCAGTGAAGCTTTCTTT. It encodes CASSLGQGSSEAFF.

The V call is TRBV20-1, the J call TRBJ1-5; D possibly corresponds to TRBD1 (6 bases). V gave up 3 bases and J gave up 4 bases, with 10 bases separating them. The CDR3 is 13 amino acids. Germline-derived CDR1 and CDR2 are DFQATT and SNEGSKA (reference sequence). The CDR3 nucleotides read TGCAGTGCTAGCGGGGGCAGGAATCAGCCCCAGCATTTT. It encodes CSASGGRNQPQHF.

This clonotype was recorded at least ten times. This sequence joins TRBV27 and TRBJ2-2; D is perhaps TRBD1 (7 bases). The germline V gene encodes CDR1 MNHEY and CDR2 SMNVEV (reference sequence). With 8 bases removed from V and 7 bases from J, the gap between germline ends came to 35 bases. The CDR3 covers 20 residues. CDR3 nucleotide sequence: TGTGCCAGCGGAGGGACAGTGCCTTTTTTGGGTGGTCCCCGGGGCGGGGAGCTGTTTTTT. Translating it yields CASGGTVPFLGGPRGGELFF.

This clonotype was detected ten times or more. The chain recombines TRBV12-3 or TRBV12-4 with TRBJ2-7, with D maybe TRBD2 (6 bases). The V end was cut by 3 bases, the J end by 6 bases, with 15 bases between. CDR3 length: 14 amino acids. CDR3 protein: CASSFRVGRGEQYF. The CDR3 DNA reads TGTGCCAGCAGTTTTCGTGTCGGGAGAGGCGAGCAGTACTTC.

This clonotype showed up many times. The rearrangement uses TRBV24-1 and TRBJ2-2, with 11 bases aligning to TRBD2. The V segment lost 6 bases and the J segment 4 bases; nucleotides outside the gene matches: 6. Germline-derived CDR1 and CDR2 are KGHDR and SFDVKD. The CDR3 covers 16 residues. CDR3 DNA: TGTGCCACCAGTAGAAGACTAGCGGGGACCACCGGGGAGCTGTTTTTT. Amino acid sequence: CATSRRLAGTTGELFF.

This clonotype showed up many times. V usage is TRBV25-1 and J usage is TRBJ1-5; no firm D call. Per germline, CDR1 MGHDK and CDR2 SYGVNS. The V gene lost 6 bases and the J gene lost 3 bases, with 6 bases spanning the gap. The CDR3 covers 12 residues. This CDR3 is CASRGTNQPQHF. The CDR3 region has the DNA TGTGCCAGCAGGGGTACCAATCAGCCCCAGCATTTT.

At least ten counts were recorded for this clonotype. The chain employs TRBV28 and TRBJ1-2, with D possibly being TRBD1 (5 bases). This CDR3 region has 14 residues. V lost 6 bases, J lost 4 bases, and 15 bases lay in between. CDR1 is MDHEN and CDR2 is SYDVKM in the germline V gene. CDR3 region: CASRPPSGGYGYTF. In nucleotides, the CDR3 is TGTGCCAGCAGACCTCCGAGCGGGGGCTATGGCTACACCTTC.

This clonotype was picked up many times. V and J are TRBV12-3 or TRBV12-4 and TRBJ1-3; D not certain. The ends were cut back, 6 bases at V and 0 bases at J, with 9 bases in the middle. This CDR3 is 14 amino acids long. The CDR3 sequence: CASSTRASGNTIYF. The CDR3 DNA follows: TGTGCCAGCAGCACACGGGCCTCTGGAAACACCATATATTTT.

This clonotype has ten or more counts. The V gene is TRBV29-1, the J gene TRBJ1-3, with TRBD1 matching over 8 bases. After removal of 8 bases from V and 0 bases from J, the junction contained 9 bases not matched to a gene. The CDR3 length is 15 residues. Germline V CDR1 and CDR2: SQVTM, ANQGSEA. The CDR3 loop is CSPGGDRFSGNTIYF. In nucleotides, the CDR3 is TGCAGCCCCGGAGGGGACAGGTTCTCTGGAAACACCATATATTTT.

This clonotype was recorded many times. V is TRBV5-1 and J is TRBJ2-1; D gene uncertain. V shed 2 bases and J shed 0 bases, with 12 bases lying between them. CDR1 SGHRS and CDR2 YFSETQ come from the germline V gene. The CDR3 consists of 16 residues. This CDR3 is CASSFDDTHSYNEQFF. CDR3 DNA: TGCGCCAGCAGCTTTGACGACACACACTCCTACAATGAGCAGTTCTTC.

Many counts were recorded for this clonotype. This chain connects TRBV20-1 to TRBJ1-1; tentative D call: TRBD1 (6 bases). This CDR3 is built from 15 residues. Germline V gives CDR1 DFQATT, CDR2 SNEGSKA (reference sequence). The V end was cut by 3 bases, the J end by 1 base, with 15 bases between. CDR3 protein: CSASDPLQGNTEAFF. CDR3 nucleotide sequence: TGCAGTGCTAGCGACCCTCTACAGGGGAACACTGAAGCTTTCTTT.

This clonotype has ten or more counts. The chain couples TRBV28 to TRBJ2-5, with 14 bases lining up with TRBD2. The CDR3 extends over 16 amino acids. J gave up 5 bases and V 2 bases, and 4 bases lay outside the gene matches. Germline V gene data show CDR1 as MDHEN and CDR2 as SYDVKM. CDR3 loop: CASSLLTSGGDETQYF. The CDR3 DNA is TGTGCCAGCAGTTTACTGACTAGCGGGGGGGATGAGACCCAGTACTTC.

This clonotype has at least ten counts. The chain is built from TRBV6-1 and TRBJ1-6; the match to TRBD1 covers 8 bases. J gave up 7 bases and V 6 bases, and 5 bases lay outside the gene matches. This CDR3 region has 14 residues. Germline-derived CDR1 and CDR2 are MNHNS and SASEGT. CDR3 coding DNA: TGTGCCAGCAGAGAGGACAGGGTAAATTCACCCCTCCACTTT. Its translation is CASREDRVNSPLHF.

Only a few counts were recorded for this clonotype. This chain links TRBV7-2 with TRBJ1-2; 7 bases are a match to TRBD1. This CDR3 region has 14 residues. Trimming removed 5 bases from V and 2 bases from J; junction bases left unmatched: 5. Germline assignment: CDR1 SGHTA and CDR2 FQGNSA. CDR3 DNA sequence: TGTGCCAGCAGCCCAGGGGGGGCAAACTATGGCTACACCTTC. Protein product: CASSPGGANYGYTF.

Many counts were recorded for this clonotype. The rearrangement joins TRBV5-1 to TRBJ1-1, with 9 bases that match TRBD1. Trimming cost V 3 bases and J 4 bases; bases outside gene matches: 7. This CDR3 is built from 15 residues. Germline V gene sequence: CDR1 SGHRS, CDR2 YFSETQ. Written as DNA, the CDR3 is TGCGCCAGCAGCTCGGGGGACAGGGCAGGCACTGAAGCTTTCTTT. Its protein is CASSSGDRAGTEAFF.

As for this clonotype: This may come from a read error, since a much larger clone is one base off. V usage is TRBV12-3 or TRBV12-4 and J usage is TRBJ1-5; 7 bases match TRBD1. The end of the DNA is better explained by TRBJ2-3, so the J call may be wrong. CDR3 length: 14 amino acids. CDR3 DNA: TGTGCCAGCAGCAGCCGGACAGGACATCAGCCCCAGTATTTT. Its protein is CASSSRTGHQPQYF.

This clonotype appeared many times. The chain is built from TRBV20-1 and TRBJ2-3; 13 nucleotides line up with TRBD2. CDR3 size: 15 residues. V dropped 5 bases and J dropped 2; count of bases not matched to a gene: 4. The germline CDR1 and CDR2 sequences are DFQATT and SNEGSKA (reference sequence). In nucleotides, the CDR3 is TGCAGTGCTGGCGGGACTAGCGGGAACACAGATACGCAGTATTTT. It specifies CSAGGTSGNTDTQYF.

V gene TRBV7-8 combines with J gene TRBJ2-7; no clear D. Germline-derived CDR1 and CDR2 are SGHVS and FQNEAQ. The CDR3 runs 12 residues. The V and J ends lost 1 base and 4 bases respectively, with 5 bases between them. The CDR3 nucleotides are TGTGCCAGCAGCTTAGTGTTTTACGAGCAGTACTTC. Protein sequence: CASSLVFYEQYF.

This clonotype was seen at least ten times. V usage is TRBV10-3 and J usage is TRBJ2-3, with D perhaps TRBD1 or TRBD2 (5 bases each). V lost 2 bases and J 4 bases, leaving 13 bases between the germline ends. Germline CDR1 is ENHRY and CDR2 is SYGVKD. This CDR3 is 15 amino acids long. In DNA form, the CDR3 reads TGTGCCATCAGTGAGGAAGGGACGACGGCAGATACGCAGTATTTT. It encodes CAISEEGTTADTQYF.